These 28 T cell receptor beta chains originate from one sample sequenced in a study of blood T cell repertoires in COVID-19. Repertoires were generated with immunoSEQ multiplex PCR, while TCRdb's copy carries only in-frame clones and drops some. The data show 250,000 or so clones, just under 85% seen once. Sequenced: peripheral blood. The receptors here all came from a man aged 50-60 years with acute or convalescent COVID-19.

The CDR3 sequence is CASSFKRSVEQYF. The CDR3 nucleotides read TGTGCCAGCAGCTTCAAGCGCTCCGTCGAGCAGTACTTC. V is TRBV11-3 and J is TRBJ2-7; D is ambiguous. CDR1 and CDR2 (germline): SGHNT, YENEEA. The CDR3 totals 13 residues. V dropped 3 bases and J dropped 6 bases, with 12 bases sitting between them.

The CDR3 loop is CASSPTGTSETDTQYF. DNA for the CDR3: TGTGCCAGCAGCCCAACCGGGACTAGCGAAACAGATACGCAGTATTTT. J is TRBJ2-3 and V is TRBV7-3; the match to TRBD2 covers 10 bases. Germline V CDR1 and CDR2: SGHTA, FQGTGA. V shed 5 bases, J shed 3 bases, and the junction held 8 bases outside the gene matches. This CDR3 comprises 16 residues.

V usage is TRBV11-2 and J usage is TRBJ2-7; TRBD1 is a possible D gene (7 bases). V was trimmed by 8 bases and J by 6 bases, leaving 26 bases between them. The CDR3 is made up of 16 amino acids. Germline CDR1 and CDR2: SGHAT and FQNNGV. The CDR3 DNA follows: TGTGCCAGCTGCACTCTTGCGGCGGGACCAGGGGGCGAGCAGTACTTC. Translated: CASCTLAAGPGGEQYF.

A few counts support this clone. Other DNA sequences in the same sample also yield this CDR3. The chain recombines TRBV5-1 with TRBJ1-2; D remains unclear. The CDR3 length is 13 residues. The V and J ends lost 0 bases and 2 bases respectively, with 5 bases between them. Germline assignment: CDR1 SGHRS and CDR2 YFSETQ. CDR3 region: CASSLAGNYGYTF. CDR3 coding DNA: TGCGCCAGCAGCTTGGCGGGGAACTATGGCTACACCTTC.

This rearrangement joins TRBV18 to TRBJ2-5; D may be TRBD2 (6 bases). The CDR3 length is 14 residues. Germline V gives CDR1 KGHSH, CDR2 LQKENI. V was clipped by 1 base and J by 1 base, with 7 bases between them. CDR3 coding DNA: TGTGCCAGCTCACCACGGGACTCCCAAGAGACCCAGTACTTC. It is translated as CASSPRDSQETQYF.

This clone is a singleton in its sample. This chain joins TRBV7-2 and TRBJ2-7; tentative D call: TRBD1 (6 bases). Trimming removed 1 base from V and 0 bases from J, with 10 bases in between. Germline loops: CDR1 SGHTA, CDR2 FQGNSA. The CDR3 runs 15 residues. The CDR3 is CASSLDDRSSYEQYF. Here the CDR3 DNA reads TGTGCCAGCAGCTTAGACGACAGGAGCTCCTACGAGCAGTACTTC.

The chain is built from TRBV6-6 and TRBJ2-7, with D possibly being TRBD2 (7 bases). Trimming shortened V by 0 bases and J by 1 base, and 10 bases separated the two germline ends. The CDR3 is made up of 15 amino acids. The germline CDR1 and CDR2 sequences are MNHNY and SVGAGI (reference sequence). CDR3 sequence: CASSYSGGASYEQYF. CDR3 DNA sequence: TGTGCCAGCAGTTACTCTGGGGGGGCATCCTACGAGCAGTACTTC.

The J gene is TRBJ1-2, the V gene TRBV6-2 or TRBV6-3, with D maybe TRBD1 (6 bases). CDR3 length: 19 residues. Germline V CDR1 and CDR2: MNHEY, SVGEGT. Trimming removed 2 bases at V and 6 bases at J, with 28 bases between. The CDR3 reads CASSYGPDDRSPALDGYTF. The CDR3 region has the DNA TGTGCCAGCAGTTACGGACCTGATGACAGGTCCCCCGCTTTGGATGGCTACACCTTC.

The chain uses TRBV12-3 or TRBV12-4 and TRBJ2-2; D unresolved. The CDR3 is 13 residues long. Trimming removed 7 bases from V and 1 base from J, with 7 bases in between. The CDR3 region has the DNA TGTGCCAGCACAAAATTGAACACCGGGGAGCTGTTTTTT. Translating it yields CASTKLNTGELFF.

The chain has TRBV6-5 and TRBJ2-7, with 7 bases fitting TRBD1. This CDR3 comprises 11 residues. The trim removed 6 bases at V and 12 bases at J, leaving 8 bases unmatched. From germline, CDR1 is MNHEY and CDR2 SVGAGI. The DNA of the CDR3 is TGTGCCAGCAGCCTCTACAGGGGATCGTACTTC. It codes for CASSLYRGSYF.

In DNA, the CDR3 is TGCGCCAGCAGCTTGGCTACCGGGACAGTCATTGTCGAGCAGTACTTC. This gives the protein CASSLATGTVIVEQYF. The chain joins TRBV5-1 to TRBJ2-7; TRBD1 agrees at 7 bases. V lost 0 bases to trimming and J lost 6 bases; unmatched junction nucleotides: 12. CDR1 SGHRS and CDR2 YFSETQ come from the germline V gene. CDR3 length: 16 residues.

This sequence joins TRBV7-9 and TRBJ1-2; no reliable D call. The V gene's germline CDR1 is SEHNR and CDR2 FQNEAQ (reference sequence). This CDR3 comprises 16 residues. V dropped 0 bases and J dropped 0 bases, with 11 bases sitting between them. In DNA, the CDR3 is TGTGCCAGCAGCTTAGCACTGGCCAGCGCTAACTATGGCTACACCTTC. Residues: CASSLALASANYGYTF. Together with reference TRBV7-9 and TRBJ1-2, the CDR3 gives the full variable domain: DTGVSQNPRHKITKRGQNVTFRCDPISEHNRLYWYRQTLGQGPEFLTYFQNEAQLEKSRLLSDRFSAERPKGSFSTLEIQRTEQGDSAMYLCASSLALASANYGYTFGSGTRLTVV.

This clone is a singleton in its sample. This chain links TRBV11-2 with TRBJ2-7; 8 nucleotides agree with TRBD2. Germline values: CDR1 SGHAT, CDR2 FQNNGV. This CDR3 is 15 amino acids long. With 0 bases clipped from V and 3 bases from J, the junction kept 4 bases outside the gene matches. The CDR3 DNA is TGTGCCAGCAGCTTAGAAGCGGGGGACTTCTACGAGCAGTACTTC. Translated, it gives CASSLEAGDFYEQYF. The entire variable domain, with the rest obtained from reference TRBV11-2 and TRBJ2-7, is as follows: EAGVAQSPRYKIIEKRQSVAFWCNPISGHATLYWYQQILGQGPKLLIQFQNNGVVDDSQLPKDRFSAERLKGVDSTLKIQPAKLEDSAVYLCASSLEAGDFYEQYFGPGTRLTVT.

The rearrangement uses TRBV9 and TRBJ2-2, with TRBD2 matching 14 bases. With V trimmed by 0 bases and J by 6 bases, 4 bases remained unmatched. This CDR3 has 17 amino acids. CDR1 SGDLS and CDR2 YYNGEE come from the germline V gene. CDR3 nucleotide sequence: TGTGCCAGCAGCGTAGGGACTAGCGGGAGGAGGGCCGGGGAGCTGTTTTTT. It is translated as CASSVGTSGRRAGELFF.

The V gene is TRBV2, the J gene TRBJ2-7; 8 bases line up with TRBD2. This CDR3 contains 12 residues. With 7 bases clipped from V and 4 bases from J, the junction kept 3 bases outside the gene matches. Germline CDR1 and CDR2: SNHLY and FYNNEI. The CDR3 DNA follows: TGTGCCAGCACCGGGGGGGGGTACGAGCAGTACTTC. It is translated as CASTGGGYEQYF.

The rearrangement joins TRBV6-6 to TRBJ1-2; 7 bases map to TRBD1. This CDR3 contains 14 residues. Trimming cost V 6 bases and J 5 bases; bases outside gene matches: 9. The V gene's germline CDR1 is MNHNY and CDR2 SVGAGI (reference sequence). DNA of the CDR3: TGTGCCAGCAGCTTGGGACAGACCTTTTATGGCTACACCTTC. This sequence encodes CASSLGQTFYGYTF.

J is TRBJ1-5 and V is TRBV5-1; D gene ambiguous. V was pared by 0 bases and J by 3 bases, with 7 bases between. This CDR3 comprises 14 residues. Germline assignment: CDR1 SGHRS and CDR2 YFSETQ. CDR3 in DNA: TGCGCCAGCAGCTTGGGACAAAACAATCAGCCCCAGCATTTT. This gives the protein CASSLGQNNQPQHF.

The V and J genes are TRBV7-8 and TRBJ2-5; TRBD2 matches at 11 bases. From germline, CDR1 is SGHVS and CDR2 FQNEAQ. The CDR3 has 18 amino acids. Unmatched junction bases numbered 10, after V lost 4 bases and J lost 0 bases. The CDR3 is CASSSPGTSGNYQETQYF. DNA of the CDR3: TGTGCCAGCAGCTCACCCGGGACTAGCGGAAATTACCAAGAGACCCAGTACTTC.

This clone has a handful of counts. The same CDR3 also results from other DNA sequences found in this sample. J is TRBJ1-1 and V is TRBV11-1; D ambiguous. Germline loops: CDR1 SGHAT, CDR2 FQDESV (reference sequence). The CDR3 sequence is 12 residues long. Trimming pared 3 bases from V and 1 base from J, leaving 3 bases between. This chain's CDR3 is CASSFRNTEAFF. The CDR3 DNA reads TGTGCCAGCAGCTTTAGGAACACTGAAGCTTTCTTT.

The chain employs TRBV3-1 (or the pseudogene TRBV3-2) and TRBJ2-5; 9 nucleotides line up with TRBD1. With 1 base clipped from V and 2 bases from J, the junction kept 5 bases outside the gene matches. The CDR3 runs to 16 residues. Germline assignment: CDR1 LGHDT and CDR2 YNNKEL (reference sequence). CDR3 loop: CASSQGGTGRQETQYF. CDR3 DNA sequence: TGTGCCAGCAGCCAAGGGGGGACAGGGCGACAAGAGACCCAGTACTTC.

The rearrangement links TRBV6-5 to TRBJ1-2; TRBD1 matches 9 bases. Germline CDR1 MNHEY, CDR2 SVGAGI. Trimming cost V 8 bases and J 4 bases; bases outside gene matches: 8. The CDR3 length is 14 residues. The DNA for the CDR3 is TGTGCCAGCCTAAGCGGACAGGGGAGCTATGGCTACACCTTC. Protein: CASLSGQGSYGYTF.

The chain combines TRBV5-1 with TRBJ2-5, with D perhaps matching TRBD2 (5 bases). The CDR3 length is 20 residues. The V end was cut by 2 bases, the J end by 5 bases, with 31 bases between. Germline assignment: CDR1 SGHRS and CDR2 YFSETQ. The CDR3 DNA reads as TGCGCCAGCAGCTTCAACGGACCGGTGCCGGGGATTTGGTATAGGGAGACCCAGTACTTC. It translates to CASSFNGPVPGIWYRETQYF.

The chain employs TRBV10-3 and TRBJ1-1; tentative D call: TRBD1 (6 bases). Per germline, CDR1 ENHRY and CDR2 SYGVKD. Deletions cut 4 bases from V and 5 bases from J, with 11 bases between. The length of the CDR3 is 13 residues. The CDR3 loop is CAISADRRTEAFF. CDR3 in DNA: TGTGCCATCAGTGCGGACAGACGGACTGAAGCTTTCTTT.

The gene calls are TRBV11-3 and TRBJ2-1; 9 bases are shared with TRBD1. CDR3 length: 14 amino acids. Unmatched junction bases numbered 2, after V lost 2 bases and J lost 6 bases. The germline CDR1 and CDR2 sequences are SGHNT and YENEEA. The CDR3 loop reads CASSLPGQGNEQFF. Here the CDR3 DNA reads TGTGCCAGCAGCTTACCGGGACAGGGCAATGAGCAGTTCTTC.

The chain links TRBV2 to TRBJ2-6, with 7 bases that match TRBD1. After removal of 6 bases from V and 0 bases from J, the junction contained 5 bases not matched to a gene. Germline V gene sequence: CDR1 SNHLY, CDR2 FYNNEI. CDR3 length equals 16 residues. CDR3 bases: TGTGCCAGCAGGCTAGAGGGGGCCTCTGGGGCCAACGTCCTGACTTTC. Translation gives CASRLEGASGANVLTF.

The V gene is TRBV6-5, the J gene TRBJ2-1; TRBD2 matches at 12 bases. V lost 6 bases to trimming and J lost 8 bases; unmatched junction nucleotides: 8. The CDR3 is made up of 15 amino acids. The germline CDR1 and CDR2 sequences are MNHEY and SVGAGI. CDR3 residues: CASSETSGRGDEQFF. The CDR3 bases are TGTGCCAGCAGCGAGACTAGCGGGAGAGGGGATGAGCAGTTCTTC.

The chain recombines TRBV13 with TRBJ1-4; TRBD1 matches at 8 bases. Losses at the gene ends were 4 bases for V and 8 bases for J; bases not matched to a gene: 6. Germline lookup yields CDR1 PRHDT and CDR2 FYEKMQ (reference sequence). The CDR3 runs to 14 residues. In nucleotides, the CDR3 is TGTGCCAGCAGCTCCAGGGGGCGCGAGGAAAAACTGTTTTTT. Encoded protein: CASSSRGREEKLFF.

The gene calls are TRBV6-5 and TRBJ1-1, with TRBD1 identical over 9 bases. Germline loops: CDR1 MNHEY, CDR2 SVGAGI. Germline trimming cut 2 bases from V and 1 base from J; bases unmatched to any gene: 2. The CDR3 is made up of 15 amino acids. The CDR3 DNA reads as TGTGCCAGCAGTTACCCGGGACAGGGGAACACTGAAGCTTTCTTT. It yields the protein CASSYPGQGNTEAFF.